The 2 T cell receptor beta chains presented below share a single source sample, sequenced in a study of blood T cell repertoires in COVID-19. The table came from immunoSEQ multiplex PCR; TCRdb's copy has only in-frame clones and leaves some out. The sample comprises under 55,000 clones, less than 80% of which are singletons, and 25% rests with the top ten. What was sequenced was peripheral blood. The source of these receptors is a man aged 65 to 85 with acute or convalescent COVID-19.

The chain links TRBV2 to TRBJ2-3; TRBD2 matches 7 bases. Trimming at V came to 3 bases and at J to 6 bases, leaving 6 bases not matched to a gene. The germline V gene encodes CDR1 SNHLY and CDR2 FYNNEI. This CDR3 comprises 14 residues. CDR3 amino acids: CASSEGRGHDTQYF. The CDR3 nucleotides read TGTGCCAGCAGTGAGGGGAGGGGTCATGATACGCAGTATTTT.

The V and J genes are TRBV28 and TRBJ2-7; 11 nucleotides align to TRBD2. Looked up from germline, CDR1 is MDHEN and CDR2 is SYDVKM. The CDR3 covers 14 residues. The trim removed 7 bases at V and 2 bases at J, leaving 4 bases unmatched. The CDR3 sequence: CASTYSGRAYEQYF. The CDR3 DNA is TGTGCCAGCACCTATAGCGGGAGGGCCTACGAGCAGTACTTC.